These T cell receptor beta chains were read from a single sample in a study of T-cell memory formation after mild COVID-19. One entry per CDR3 protein results from TCRdb running MiXCR on the 5' RACE reads. The table has 120,000 to 150,000 distinct CDR3 sequences, more than 13% seen once. Sequenced: PBMCs or a T cell subset sorted from them (not recorded which). The origin of the receptors is an adult woman who had mild COVID-19 (a few samples of this study predate the infection). Cell type and time point are not known. Each CDR3 is given with its conserved first and last residue. Each record gives: J gene, clone size, V gene, D gene, CDR3 DNA, CDR3 protein. D genes are given only for firm matches. Clone size is shown for a subset of rows, as once, few, many or a class of expanded clone.

TRBJ2-1	NA	TRBV19	TRBD1	TGTGCCAGTAGCCTGGACAGGGGGCGTCTAAATGAGCAGTTCTTC	CASSLDRGRLNEQFF
TRBJ1-2	NA	TRBV3-1	NA	TGTGCCAGCAGCCAAAGTGGGGGCTCGAACTATGGCTACACCTTC	CASSQSGGSNYGYTF
TRBJ2-7	many	TRBV15	NA	TGTGCCACCAGCCAAAGGGGTGTGTACGAGCAGTACTTC	CATSQRGVYEQYF
TRBJ2-2	many	TRBV7-9	NA	TGTGCCAGCAGGGGACTTAACACCGGGGAGCTGTTTTTT	CASRGLNTGELFF
TRBJ2-1	NA	TRBV4-1	NA	TGCGCCAGCAGCCAAGAACCAGCGGATACCTACAATGAGCAGTTCTTC	CASSQEPADTYNEQFF
TRBJ2-7	medium-sized	TRBV5-6	TRBD1	TGTGCCAGCAGCGCGGACAGGGTGCGGGAGCAGTACTTC	CASSADRVREQYF
TRBJ1-2	NA	TRBV12-3/TRBV12-4	TRBD1	TGTGCCAGCAGTGGGGACAGGGGGTATGGCTACACCTTC	CASSGDRGYGYTF
TRBJ2-1	many	TRBV29-1	TRBD2	TGCAGCGTTGAGCGGGAGACGTCCTACAATGAGCAGTTCTTC	CSVERETSYNEQFF
TRBJ1-1	NA	TRBV20-1	NA	TGCAGTGCGAGAGATTATCTGAACACTGAAGCTTTCTTT	CSARDYLNTEAFF
TRBJ2-2	many	TRBV15	TRBD2	TGTGCCACCAGCAGAGATGTAGAGGTGTTGGCTAGCGGGGGGACCGGGGAGCTGTTTTTT	CATSRDVEVLASGGTGELFF
TRBJ2-1	few	TRBV20-1	TRBD2	TGCAGTGCCCCTTCGTCTAGCGGGGGGACATACAATGAGCAGTTCTTC	CSAPSSSGGTYNEQFF
TRBJ2-7	once	TRBV4-1	TRBD1	TGCGCCAGCAGCGGGACAGGGTCGGACGAGCAGTACTTC	CASSGTGSDEQYF
TRBJ2-7	few	TRBV19	TRBD2	TGTGCCAGTAGTATTAGCGGGTCCGCCTACGAGCAGTACTTC	CASSISGSAYEQYF
TRBJ2-7	few	TRBV10-3	NA	TGTGCCATCAGTGGGGGGGCCTCCTACGAGCAGTACTTC	CAISGGASYEQYF
TRBJ1-1	NA	TRBV7-9	NA	TGTGCCAGCAGCTCCTCAACTGAAGCTTTCTTT	CASSSSTEAFF
TRBJ2-7	few	TRBV6-1	TRBD1	TGTGCCAGCAGTGGTAGGGGGCTGACCTCCTACGAGCAGTACTTC	CASSGRGLTSYEQYF
TRBJ1-4	few	TRBV5-6	NA	TGTGCCAGCAGCTTGGCAACTAATGAAAAACTGTTTTTT	CASSLATNEKLFF
TRBJ1-1	few	TRBV3-1	NA	TGTGCCAGCAGCCCCGATGGAGGGAAGACTGAAGCTTTCTTT	CASSPDGGKTEAFF
TRBJ2-7	few	TRBV4-1	TRBD1	TGCGCCAGCAGCCCCTACACAGGGGGGACCTACGAGCAGTACTTC	CASSPYTGGTYEQYF
TRBJ2-1	few	TRBV18	NA	TGTGCCAGCTCACCACCTCCAGGCAACAATGAGCAGTTCTTC	CASSPPPGNNEQFF
TRBJ2-1	few	TRBV29-1	TRBD2	TGCAGCGTTGAAGATCAATCAGAAGGGACTAGCGGGAGTTATGAGCAGTTCTTC	CSVEDQSEGTSGSYEQFF
TRBJ2-2	few	TRBV7-6	NA	TGTGCCAGCAGCCTTAAAGGACAGTACACCGGGGAGCTGTTTTTT	CASSLKGQYTGELFF
TRBJ2-1	NA	TRBV2	TRBD1	TGTGCCAGCAGTGAATTTGGGACAGGGCTGGGCAATGAGCAGTTCTTC	CASSEFGTGLGNEQFF
TRBJ2-5	few	TRBV7-6	TRBD2	TGTGCCAGCAGCCCGACTAGCGGGAGACCACAAGAGACCCAGTACTTC	CASSPTSGRPQETQYF
TRBJ2-7	NA	TRBV27	NA	TGTGCCAGCAGTCCCACGGCCTCCTACGAGCAGTACTTC	CASSPTASYEQYF
TRBJ2-1	few	TRBV30	NA	TGTGCCTGGAGTGTACTCGCAGAGCAGTTCTTC	CAWSVLAEQFF
TRBJ2-5	NA	TRBV7-3	TRBD2	TGTGCCAGCAGCTTAGCGGGAGGCCCAGGAGAGACCCAGTACTTC	CASSLAGGPGETQYF
TRBJ2-1	many	TRBV12-3/TRBV12-4	TRBD2	TGTGCCAGCAGTTTAGGAGCGGGAGGGCTGAATGAGCAGTTCTTC	CASSLGAGGLNEQFF
TRBJ2-4	NA	TRBV20-1	NA	TGCAGTGCTAGAGATTTGGCGCTAGCCAAAAGCATTCAGTACTTC	CSARDLALAKSIQYF
TRBJ2-1	few	TRBV6-4	TRBD1	TGTGCCAGCAGTGGCCGACAGGGGGCCGATGAGCAGTTCTTC	CASSGRQGADEQFF
TRBJ2-1	NA	TRBV7-9	TRBD2	TGTGCCAGCAGCTTAGCTCCGACTAGCGGGCATTCCAATGAGCAGTTCTTC	CASSLAPTSGHSNEQFF
TRBJ2-1	NA	TRBV24-1	NA	TGTGCCACCAGTGATTGGGGGACTTCTAGCTCCTACAATGAGCAGTTCTTC	CATSDWGTSSSYNEQFF
TRBJ2-1	NA	TRBV11-3	TRBD2	TGTGCCAGCAGCCAGTATGAGGCGGGAGGCTACAATGAGCAGTTCTTC	CASSQYEAGGYNEQFF